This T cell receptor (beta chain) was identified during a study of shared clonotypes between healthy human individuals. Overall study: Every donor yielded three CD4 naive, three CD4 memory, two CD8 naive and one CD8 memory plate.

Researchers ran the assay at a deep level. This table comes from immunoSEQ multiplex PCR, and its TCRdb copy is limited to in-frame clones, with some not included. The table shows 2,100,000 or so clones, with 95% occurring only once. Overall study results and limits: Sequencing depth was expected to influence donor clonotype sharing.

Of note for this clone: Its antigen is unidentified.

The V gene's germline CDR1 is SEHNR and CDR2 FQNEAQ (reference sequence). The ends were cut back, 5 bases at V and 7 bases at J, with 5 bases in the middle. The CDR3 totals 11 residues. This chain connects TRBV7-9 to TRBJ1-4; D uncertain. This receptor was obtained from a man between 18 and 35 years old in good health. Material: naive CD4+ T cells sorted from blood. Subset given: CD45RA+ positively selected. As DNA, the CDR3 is TGTGCCAGCAGCCCGGGTGAAAAACTGTTTTTT. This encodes CASSPGEKLFF.